What follows are 28 T cell receptor beta chains derived from one specimen sequenced in a study of OX40 agonist ivuxolimab in advanced cancers. Repertoires were generated with immunoSEQ multiplex PCR, while TCRdb's copy carries only in-frame clones and drops some. In the table there are some 74,000 clones, about 83% of which are singletons. The source material was CD4+ or CD8+ T cells sorted from blood, sampled in a trial of the OX40 agonist ivuxolimab. These receptors were collected from an adult with an advanced solid tumor such as melanoma, head and neck, liver or kidney cancer.

This chain connects TRBV5-1 to TRBJ2-7; 11 bases are a match to TRBD1. V was pared by 4 bases and J by 3 bases, with 3 bases of the junction left unmatched. Germline V gives CDR1 SGHRS, CDR2 YFSETQ. This CDR3 has 14 residues. The CDR3: CASSPGQGVYEQYF. For the CDR3, the DNA is TGCGCCAGCAGCCCGGGACAGGGGGTCTACGAGCAGTACTTC.

The chain employs TRBV4-3 and TRBJ2-1; 10 bases line up with TRBD2. The CDR3 is 18 amino acids. The V segment lost 0 bases and the J segment 3 bases; nucleotides outside the gene matches: 8. Per the germline V gene, CDR1 is LGHNA and CDR2 is YSLEER. In DNA form, the CDR3 reads TGCGCCAGCAGCCAAGAGCTCAGCGGGAGGGCCGGCTACAATGAGCAGTTCTTC. Translation: CASSQELSGRAGYNEQFF.

The chain is built from TRBV6-1 and TRBJ2-7, with TRBD2 as a possible D gene (6 bases). V lost 3 bases, J lost 2 bases, and 14 bases lay in between. The CDR3 is 15 residues long. Per germline, CDR1 MNHNS and CDR2 SASEGT. CDR3 nucleotide sequence: TGTGCCAGCAGTGATACGGGAGTCAGTGCCTACGAGCAGTACTTC. Protein product: CASSDTGVSAYEQYF.

This clone was counted a few times. V and J are TRBV9 and TRBJ1-2; D is perhaps TRBD1 (6 bases). Germline V gene data show CDR1 as SGDLS and CDR2 as YYNGEE. Trimming stripped 2 bases from V and 3 bases from J, with 11 bases between. This CDR3 is 14 amino acids long. The chain's CDR3 is CASSVWEGDYGYTF. CDR3 in DNA: TGTGCCAGCAGCGTTTGGGAGGGGGACTATGGCTACACCTTC.

The genes are TRBV5-1 and TRBJ2-3; TRBD2 matches 8 bases. This CDR3 contains 15 residues. V dropped 1 base and J dropped 6; count of bases not matched to a gene: 7. CDR1 is SGHRS and CDR2 is YFSETQ in the germline V gene. In DNA form, the CDR3 reads TGCGCCAGCAGCTTGCCTCGGGGGGGCCGTGATACGCAGTATTTT. Translating gives CASSLPRGGRDTQYF.

This rearrangement joins TRBV7-2 to TRBJ2-1; 9 bases are a match to TRBD2. Germline values: CDR1 SGHTA, CDR2 FQGNSA. V shed 5 bases, J shed 8 bases, and the junction held 10 bases outside the gene matches. This CDR3 comprises 15 residues. Here the CDR3 DNA reads TGTGCCAGCAGCGATAGCGGGAGACGGCACGATGAGCAGTTCTTC. Translation: CASSDSGRRHDEQFF.

This chain connects TRBV12-5 to TRBJ1-1, with a tentative D call TRBD1 (6 bases). The CDR3 contains 15 residues. CDR1 and CDR2 (germline): LGHNT, FRNRAP. V was shortened by 7 bases and J by 1 base, with 16 bases between the two germline ends. The CDR3 bases are TGTGCTAGTGCCCTCTCGAGGACAGAGAACACTGAAGCTTTCTTT. Encoded protein: CASALSRTENTEAFF.

This chain connects TRBV9 to TRBJ2-3, with 7 bases identical to TRBD2. After removal of 5 bases from V and 3 bases from J, the junction contained 3 bases not matched to a gene. The CDR3 is made up of 13 amino acids. Germline CDR1 is SGDLS and CDR2 is YYNGEE. The CDR3 protein is CASRGSGTDTQYF. Written as DNA, the CDR3 is TGTGCCAGCAGAGGTAGCGGGACAGATACGCAGTATTTT.

This clone was picked up one time. V and J are TRBV5-8 and TRBJ1-5; D not resolved. Germline CDR1 SGHTS, CDR2 YDEGEE. This CDR3 contains 14 residues. V lost 0 bases and J lost 4, with 8 bases in between. CDR3 bases: TGTGCCAGCAGCTTGGAAAGACTAAATCAGCCCCAGCATTTT. Translating it yields CASSLERLNQPQHF.

This rearrangement joins TRBV7-6 to TRBJ2-3; no clear D. The CDR3 sequence is 13 residues long. V dropped 0 bases and J dropped 0 bases, with 1 base sitting between them. Germline CDR1 and CDR2: SGHVS and FNYEAQ. The CDR3: CASSLASTDTQYF. The CDR3 DNA follows: TGTGCCAGCAGCTTAGCGAGCACAGATACGCAGTATTTT.

The chain employs TRBV6-5 and TRBJ2-1, with a possible D match to TRBD2 (5 bases). CDR3 length: 15 residues. Looked up from germline, CDR1 is MNHEY and CDR2 is SVGAGI. V gave up 6 bases and J gave up 9 bases, with 21 bases separating them. CDR3 coding DNA: TGTGCCAGCAGCCCTCGGGGTCGCTCTCGCGGTGAGCAGTTCTTC. Amino acid sequence: CASSPRGRSRGEQFF.

This clone was seen only a few times. J is TRBJ2-1 and V is TRBV29-1, with D maybe TRBD2 (6 bases). Germline V lookup: CDR1 SQVTM, CDR2 ANQGSEA. V dropped 7 bases and J dropped 4 bases, with 17 bases sitting between them. The CDR3 runs to 14 residues. CDR3 amino acids: CSAKPPGSYNEQFF. The CDR3 coding sequence is TGCAGCGCAAAGCCTCCCGGGAGTTACAATGAGCAGTTCTTC.

CDR3 region: CASSYTGNTEAFF. CDR3 coding DNA: TGTGCCAGCAGCTACACAGGGAACACTGAAGCTTTCTTT. The V gene is TRBV5-6, the J gene TRBJ1-1, with D maybe TRBD1 (5 bases). The V end lost 3 bases, the J end lost 1 base, and 7 bases lay between the germline ends. The CDR3 is 13 amino acids. The germline V gene has CDR1 SGHDT and CDR2 YYEEEE. Supplemented by reference TRBV5-6 and TRBJ1-1, the full variable domain reads DAGVTQSPTHLIKTRGQQVTLRCSPKSGHDTVSWYQQALGQGPQFIFQYYEEEERQRGNFPDRFSGHQFPNYSSELNVNALLLGDSALYLCASSYTGNTEAFFGQGTRLTVV.

The V call is TRBV5-1, the J call TRBJ2-2; 12 bases fit TRBD2. Germline lookup yields CDR1 SGHRS and CDR2 YFSETQ. The CDR3 runs 16 residues. After removal of 4 bases from V and 6 bases from J, the junction contained 7 bases not matched to a gene. CDR3 protein: CASSKTSGSLAGELFF. Written as DNA, the CDR3 is TGCGCCAGCAGCAAGACTAGCGGGAGTTTGGCCGGGGAGCTGTTTTTT.

This chain uses TRBV4-3 with TRBJ2-3, with D perhaps TRBD1 (6 bases). Trimming removed 3 bases from V and 2 bases from J, with 9 bases in between. The CDR3 totals 14 residues. CDR1 and CDR2 (germline): LGHNA, YSLEER. In nucleotides, the CDR3 is TGCGCCAGCAGCCAGGACAGTCTCACAGATACGCAGTATTTT. This gives the protein CASSQDSLTDTQYF.

The CDR3 is CASSPLKATNTEAFF. DNA of the CDR3: TGTGCCAGCTCACCACTAAAGGCCACGAACACTGAAGCTTTCTTT. This chain links TRBV18 with TRBJ1-1; D gene uncertain. The CDR3 loop spans 15 amino acids. Trimming removed 1 base at V and 1 base at J, with 10 bases between. CDR1 is KGHSH, CDR2 LQKENI, per germline.

The chain is built from TRBV2 and TRBJ2-7, with TRBD2 matching over 9 bases. V shed 3 bases and J 2 bases; nucleotides not matched to a gene: 5. Germline V gene lookup returns CDR1 SNHLY and CDR2 FYNNEI. The CDR3 runs to 15 residues. CDR3 residues: CASSDGLAYPYEQYF. The DNA of the CDR3 is TGTGCCAGCAGTGATGGACTAGCGTACCCCTACGAGCAGTACTTC. Drawing the rest from reference TRBV2 and TRBJ2-7, the complete variable domain is EPEVTQTPSHQVTQMGQEVILRCVPISNHLYFYWYRQILGQKVEFLVSFYNNEISEKSEIFDDQFSVERPDGSNFTLKIRSTKLEDSAMYFCASSDGLAYPYEQYFGPGTRLTVT.

The rearrangement links TRBV19 to TRBJ1-1, with D maybe TRBD1 (6 bases). The germline V gene encodes CDR1 LNHDA and CDR2 SQIVND (reference sequence). V lost 5 bases to trimming and J lost 0 bases, with 16 bases between them. CDR3 length equals 16 residues. This chain's CDR3 is CASSEGQGQVNTEAFF. In nucleotides, the CDR3 is TGTGCCAGTAGTGAGGGGCAGGGGCAGGTGAACACTGAAGCTTTCTTT.

The gene calls are TRBV5-1 and TRBJ2-1; D is undetermined. Per the germline V gene, CDR1 is SGHRS and CDR2 is YFSETQ. CDR3 length: 16 amino acids. Trimming took 4 bases from V and 5 from J, leaving 19 bases between them. In DNA, the CDR3 is TGCGCCAGCAGCAACGCGCGACTGGGCCGCCACAATGAGCAGTTCTTC. Translation: CASSNARLGRHNEQFF.

The chain links TRBV7-9 to TRBJ2-5; no reliable D call. CDR3 length: 14 amino acids. Germline V CDR1 and CDR2: SEHNR, FQNEAQ (reference sequence). Trimming took 2 bases from V and 1 from J, leaving 8 bases between them. The CDR3: CASSLYQLQETQYF. DNA for the CDR3: TGTGCCAGCAGCTTATACCAGCTCCAAGAGACCCAGTACTTC.

This clone came up once. The chain carries TRBV10-2 and TRBJ1-2; D call uncertain. V lost 8 bases, J lost 3 bases, and 7 bases lay in between. From germline, CDR1 is WSHSY and CDR2 SAAADI. CDR3 length: 11 residues. The CDR3 loop is CASGRDYGYTF. The CDR3 DNA reads as TGCGCCAGCGGACGGGACTATGGCTACACCTTC.

This chain joins TRBV6-1 and TRBJ1-6; no clear D. Trimming cost V 6 bases and J 14 bases, with 11 bases left between them. This CDR3 is 11 amino acids long. From germline, CDR1 is MNHNS and CDR2 SASEGT. The CDR3 loop reads CASSPKRSLHF. The CDR3, as DNA: TGTGCCAGCAGCCCAAAAAGATCCCTCCACTTT.

This clone was seen a handful of times. J is TRBJ2-7 and V is TRBV6-5, with 10 positions matching TRBD1. V shed 5 bases and J 3 bases; nucleotides not matched to a gene: 7. Per germline, CDR1 MNHEY and CDR2 SVGAGI. The CDR3 sequence is 15 residues long. This CDR3 is CASSIRTGGYYEQYF. The CDR3, as DNA: TGTGCCAGCAGTATCCGGACAGGGGGGTACTACGAGCAGTACTTC.

The chain links TRBV9 to TRBJ1-1; possible D gene TRBD1, 6 bases. Germline CDR1 SGDLS, CDR2 YYNGEE. The CDR3 is 15 residues long. V was clipped by 3 bases and J by 6 bases, with 18 bases between them. The CDR3 nucleotides are TGTGCCAGCAGCGGAGGGGGACACTTAGCCTCTGAAGCTTTCTTT. Protein sequence: CASSGGGHLASEAFF.

This chain connects TRBV6-1 to TRBJ1-5; D gene uncertain. The CDR3 is 13 amino acids. The V gene lost 4 bases and the J gene lost 4 bases, with 8 bases spanning the gap. The germline CDR1 and CDR2 sequences are MNHNS and SASEGT. Here the CDR3 DNA reads TGTGCCAGCAGTGTAGGGCCAAATCAGCCCCAGCATTTT. Residues: CASSVGPNQPQHF.

This clone has only one observation. The genes are TRBV5-1 and TRBJ2-3; possibly TRBD2 for D (6 bases). CDR1 SGHRS and CDR2 YFSETQ come from the germline V gene. The CDR3 is made up of 16 amino acids. The ends were cut back, 5 bases at V and 1 base at J, with 17 bases in the middle. The CDR3 loop reads CASSQRAASGTDTQYF. The CDR3 nucleotides read TGCGCCAGCAGTCAACGCGCGGCTAGCGGCACAGATACGCAGTATTTT.

The V and J genes are TRBV15 and TRBJ1-1; tentatively, D is TRBD1 (5 bases). The V and J ends lost 0 bases and 1 base respectively, with 9 bases between them. Germline loops: CDR1 LNHNV, CDR2 YYDKDF (reference sequence). The CDR3 is 15 residues long. The CDR3 here is CATSRDGGENTEAFF. Written as DNA, the CDR3 is TGTGCCACCAGCAGAGATGGGGGAGAGAACACTGAAGCTTTCTTT.

The chain couples TRBV9 to TRBJ2-1; 11 nucleotides agree with TRBD2. J lost 8 bases, V lost 3 bases, and 10 bases had no gene match. The CDR3 consists of 16 residues. Germline-derived CDR1 and CDR2 are SGDLS and YYNGEE. CDR3 bases: TGTGCCAGCAGCGCTAGTAGCGGGAGGGAGGTCGATGAGCAGTTCTTC. Protein: CASSASSGREVDEQFF.